The present TCR beta chain was sequenced within a study of blood T cell repertoires in COVID-19. The wider study: The samples span acute and convalescent COVID-19 from the United States, Italy and Spain. T cells, B-cell-depleted T cells, or PBMCs supplied cDNA or gDNA.

V was shortened by 4 bases and J by 6 bases, with 23 bases between the two germline ends. The V gene's germline CDR1 is SGHRS and CDR2 YFSETQ. The CDR3 runs 17 residues. Original analysis: Using reference gene primer amplification, nucleated cell counts were estimated. TCRdb's copy holds only in-frame clones and misses some; the assay was immunoSEQ multiplex PCR. V, J and clone size were drawn from that table, and D and trimming were deduced from the DNA. The sample yields tens of thousands of clones, over 75% seen once. The V gene is TRBV5-1, the J gene TRBJ1-3; D is undetermined. Material for sequencing was peripheral blood. The clonotype comes from a human donor in a cohort sampled during active COVID-19. The chain's CDR3 is CASSPFPRIGVANTIYF. CDR3 sequence (DNA): TGCGCCAGCAGCCCGTTTCCGAGGATAGGTGTTGCAAACACCATATATTTT.